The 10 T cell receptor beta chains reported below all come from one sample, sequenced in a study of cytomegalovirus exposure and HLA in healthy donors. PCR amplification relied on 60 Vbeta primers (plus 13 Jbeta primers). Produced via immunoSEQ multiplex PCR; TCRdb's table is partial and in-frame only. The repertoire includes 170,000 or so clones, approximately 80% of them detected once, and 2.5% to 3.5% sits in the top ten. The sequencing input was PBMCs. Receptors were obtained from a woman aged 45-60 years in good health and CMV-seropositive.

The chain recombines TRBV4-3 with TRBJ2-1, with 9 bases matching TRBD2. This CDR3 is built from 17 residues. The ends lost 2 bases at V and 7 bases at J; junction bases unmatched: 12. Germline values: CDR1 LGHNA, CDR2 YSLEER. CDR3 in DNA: TGCGCCAGCAGCCAACCTCAGGGTAGCGGGGGTGTGAATGAGCAGTTCTTC. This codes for CASSQPQGSGGVNEQFF.

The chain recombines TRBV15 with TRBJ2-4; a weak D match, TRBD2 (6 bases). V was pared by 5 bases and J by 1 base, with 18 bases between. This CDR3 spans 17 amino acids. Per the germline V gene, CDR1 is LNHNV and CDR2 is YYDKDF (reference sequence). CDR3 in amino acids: CATSPHGIAGAKNIQYF. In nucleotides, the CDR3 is TGTGCCACCAGCCCCCATGGAATTGCGGGGGCCAAAAACATTCAGTACTTC.

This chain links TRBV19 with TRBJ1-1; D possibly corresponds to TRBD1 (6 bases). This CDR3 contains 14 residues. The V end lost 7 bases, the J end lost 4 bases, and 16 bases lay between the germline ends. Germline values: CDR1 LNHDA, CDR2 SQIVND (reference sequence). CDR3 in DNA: TGTGCCAGTATCTTTGGGGGCCGGCCCACTGAAGCTTTCTTT. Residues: CASIFGGRPTEAFF.

The CDR3: CASRPIGGGAEAFF. In DNA form, the CDR3 reads TGTGCCAGTAGGCCGATCGGGGGTGGTGCCGAAGCTTTCTTT. The J gene is TRBJ1-1, the V gene TRBV19; TRBD1 might be the D (5 bases). The germline CDR1 and CDR2 sequences are LNHDA and SQIVND (reference sequence). This CDR3 is 14 amino acids long. The ends were cut back, 6 bases at V and 8 bases at J, with 19 bases in the middle.

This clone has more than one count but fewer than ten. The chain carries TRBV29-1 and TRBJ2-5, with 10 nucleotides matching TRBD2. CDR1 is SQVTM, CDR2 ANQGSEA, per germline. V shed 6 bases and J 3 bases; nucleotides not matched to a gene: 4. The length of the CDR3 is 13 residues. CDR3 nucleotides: TGCAGCGTGCAAACTAGCGGGGAAGAGACCCAGTACTTC. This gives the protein CSVQTSGEETQYF.

CDR3 amino acids: CASSLVGQGSGNTIYF. The CDR3 nucleotides are TGTGCCAGCAGCTTAGTCGGACAGGGCTCTGGAAACACCATATATTTT. The V gene is TRBV7-3, the J gene TRBJ1-3; TRBD1 matches 8 bases. J was trimmed by 0 bases and V by 2 bases; bases with no gene match: 3. CDR1 is SGHTA and CDR2 is FQGTGA in the germline V gene. This CDR3 region has 16 residues.

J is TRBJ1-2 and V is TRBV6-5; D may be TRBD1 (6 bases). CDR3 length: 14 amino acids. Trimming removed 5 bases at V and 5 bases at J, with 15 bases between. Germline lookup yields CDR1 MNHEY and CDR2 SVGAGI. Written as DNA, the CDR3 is TGTGCCAGCAGTACTAAGGGACAACCGTATGGCTACACCTTC. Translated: CASSTKGQPYGYTF.

The CDR3 region is CASTGGIFSGNTIYF. DNA for the CDR3: TGTGCCAGCACGGGGGGTATATTCTCTGGAAACACCATATATTTT. The V call is TRBV28, the J call TRBJ1-3, with D possibly matching TRBD1 (5 bases). The CDR3 runs to 15 residues. Per germline, CDR1 MDHEN and CDR2 SYDVKM. Trimming removed 7 bases from V and 0 bases from J, with 13 bases in between. Full variable domain (missing parts from reference TRBV28 and TRBJ1-3): DVKVTQSSRYLVKRTGEKVFLECVQDMDHENMFWYRQDPGLGLRLIYFSYDVKMKEKGDIPEGYSVSREKKERFSLILESASTNQTSMYLCASTGGIFSGNTIYFGEGSWLTVV.

The CDR3 is CASSQDVAGPTEAFF. As DNA, the CDR3 is TGCGCCAGCAGCCAAGATGTGGCAGGGCCGACTGAAGCTTTCTTT. The chain uses TRBV4-3 and TRBJ1-1; D might be TRBD1 (5 bases). Trimming removed 0 bases from V and 5 bases from J, with 13 bases in between. The CDR3 is 15 residues long. Germline CDR1 and CDR2: LGHNA and YSLEER.

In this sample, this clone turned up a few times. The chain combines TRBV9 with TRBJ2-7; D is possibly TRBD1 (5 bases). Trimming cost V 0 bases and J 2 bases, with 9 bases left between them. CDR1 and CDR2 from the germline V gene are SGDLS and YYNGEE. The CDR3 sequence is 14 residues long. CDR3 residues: CASSVGGVTYEQYF. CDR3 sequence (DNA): TGTGCCAGCAGCGTAGGGGGCGTAACCTACGAGCAGTACTTC.